This entry lists 20 T cell receptor beta chains sequenced from one sample in a study of control samples from healthy donors and cancer patients. Repertoires were generated with immunoSEQ multiplex PCR, while TCRdb's copy carries only in-frame clones and drops some. This sample carries about 100,000 clones, about 88% of them seen once, and the ten largest clones take over 15%. The source material was blood. The receptor set was obtained from a woman in her fifties or sixties in good health.

The chain recombines TRBV15 with TRBJ2-3; 8 bases are a match to TRBD2. This CDR3 is built from 17 residues. Germline CDR1 and CDR2: LNHNV and YYDKDF (reference sequence). V lost 2 bases to trimming and J lost 4 bases; unmatched junction nucleotides: 11. In DNA, the CDR3 is TGTGCCACCAGCAGACGAGCCGGGACTAGGTATGCAGATACGCAGTATTTT. It encodes CATSRRAGTRYADTQYF.

This clone came up once. The chain uses TRBV9 and TRBJ1-2, with a tentative D call TRBD1 (6 bases). This CDR3 comprises 18 residues. CDR1 is SGDLS and CDR2 is YYNGEE in the germline V gene. The V end lost 0 bases, the J end lost 4 bases, and 22 bases lay between the germline ends. The CDR3 region has the DNA TGTGCCAGCAGCGTAGAGAGGGACAAGTTCAATCCGTTCTATGGCTACACCTTC. It yields the protein CASSVERDKFNPFYGYTF.

This sequence joins TRBV10-3 and TRBJ2-4, with 11 bases matching TRBD1. Germline V CDR1 and CDR2: ENHRY, SYGVKD. V trimming: 6 bases; J trimming: 8 bases; junction bases outside the gene matches: 9. The CDR3 contains 15 residues. The CDR3 protein is CAISQAGTGGDIQYF. The DNA of the CDR3 is TGTGCCATCAGCCAAGCCGGGACAGGGGGGGACATTCAGTACTTC.

This chain connects TRBV21-1 to TRBJ2-7; the D call TRBD2 from the table was never checked on the DNA. TRBV21-1 has pseudogene status. This CDR3 has 16 residues. The CDR3 nucleotides are TGTGCCAGCAGCAGCGCCGGGACTACCCCTTCCTACGAGCAGTACGTC. Translating it yields CASSSAGTTPSYEQYV.

The rearrangement joins TRBV18 to TRBJ2-5, with a possible D match to TRBD2 (5 bases). Germline values: CDR1 KGHSH, CDR2 LQKENI. The CDR3 spans 14 residues. V was pared by 3 bases and J by 2 bases, with 10 bases between. This CDR3 reads CASSPRGVQETQYF. CDR3 sequence (DNA): TGTGCCAGCTCACCCCGGGGAGTACAAGAGACCCAGTACTTC.

The chain recombines TRBV18 with TRBJ1-1; TRBD1 might be the D (6 bases). This CDR3 has 15 residues. CDR1 is KGHSH, CDR2 LQKENI, per germline. Trimming took off 2 bases at V and 1 base at J, with 11 bases between the two ends. The CDR3, as DNA: TGTGCCAGCTCACCAGGAAACAGGGAGAACACTGAAGCTTTCTTT. Amino acids: CASSPGNRENTEAFF.

The chain has TRBV19 and TRBJ2-2; D might be TRBD1 (6 bases). There are 20 residues in the CDR3. Trimming cost V 9 bases and J 5 bases, with 34 bases left between them. Germline V lookup: CDR1 LNHDA, CDR2 SQIVND (reference sequence). The CDR3 here is CASTNKSPGTNLRRTGELFF. For the CDR3, the DNA is TGTGCCAGCACCAACAAGAGCCCCGGGACAAATCTGCGTCGAACCGGGGAGCTGTTTTTT. The entire variable domain, with the rest obtained from reference TRBV19 and TRBJ2-2, is as follows: DGGITQSPKYLFRKEGQNVTLSCEQNLNHDAMYWYRQDPGQGLRLIYYSQIVNDFQKGDIAEGYSVSREKKESFPLTVTSAQKNPTAFYLCASTNKSPGTNLRRTGELFFGEGSRLTVL.

A single count supports this clone. This chain links TRBV7-8 with TRBJ2-3; D may correspond to TRBD1 or TRBD2 (6 bases each). Germline V gives CDR1 SGHVS, CDR2 FQNEAQ. The ends were cut back, 10 bases at V and 2 bases at J, with 13 bases in the middle. This CDR3 comprises 13 residues. CDR3 loop: CATGDFTTDTQYF. The DNA for the CDR3 is TGTGCCACAGGGGACTTTACCACAGATACGCAGTATTTT.

In its sample, this clone was seen a few times. This rearrangement joins TRBV4-3 to TRBJ1-3, with 8 bases that match TRBD1. Losses at the gene ends were 4 bases for V and 0 bases for J; bases not matched to a gene: 2. The CDR3 contains 15 residues. The germline CDR1 and CDR2 sequences are LGHNA and YSLEER. The CDR3 region has the DNA TGCGCCAGCAGCCGGACAGGGAACTCTGGAAACACCATATATTTT. This gives the protein CASSRTGNSGNTIYF.

This clone has only one observation. J is TRBJ2-7 and V is TRBV2, with TRBD2 identical over 7 bases. Germline CDR1 SNHLY, CDR2 FYNNEI. The CDR3 contains 16 residues. The J segment lost 3 bases and the V segment lost 6 bases, leaving 14 bases of the junction unmatched. CDR3 in DNA: TGTGCCAGCAGGAGGGCCGCTGGCGGGGGAAGCTACGAGCAGTACTTC. Its protein product is CASRRAAGGGSYEQYF.

This sequence joins TRBV7-8 and TRBJ1-2; D not certain. Germline V gene data show CDR1 as SGHVS and CDR2 as FQNEAQ. Trimming removed 1 base from V and 0 bases from J, with 6 bases in between. The CDR3 is 14 residues long. The CDR3 sequence is CASSLGVTNYGYTF. As DNA, the CDR3 is TGTGCCAGCAGCTTAGGGGTAACTAACTATGGCTACACCTTC.

Here the CDR3 DNA reads TGTGCCACCAGTGAGGCGGGGTACTACAATGAGCAGTTCTTC. This sequence encodes CATSEAGYYNEQFF. This chain links TRBV24-1 with TRBJ2-1; tentative D call: TRBD2 (6 bases). CDR3 length: 14 amino acids. V lost 4 bases and J 3 bases, leaving 9 bases between the germline ends. CDR1 is KGHDR, CDR2 SFDVKD, per germline.

For the CDR3, the DNA is TGCAGCGTTGGAGGGGGACGGGGAGCTTTCTTT. The encoded protein is CSVGGGRGAFF. The rearrangement links TRBV29-1 to TRBJ1-1; possible D gene TRBD1, 6 bases. The CDR3 is made up of 11 amino acids. In germline, CDR1 is SQVTM, CDR2 ANQGSEA. V lost 4 bases and J 10 bases, leaving 13 bases between the germline ends.

This clone showed up just once. The CDR3 reads CASSLGTGGGETQYF. The CDR3 nucleotides read TGTGCCAGCAGCCTCGGGACAGGGGGTGGGGAGACCCAGTACTTC. The chain links TRBV5-4 to TRBJ2-5; 11 bases fit TRBD1. Losses at the gene ends were 4 bases for V and 5 bases for J; bases not matched to a gene: 7. Germline loops: CDR1 SGHNT, CDR2 YYREEE (reference sequence). This CDR3 is 15 amino acids long.

This clone was recorded once. This chain connects TRBV12-3 or TRBV12-4 to TRBJ1-1; D ambiguous. Trimming took 3 bases from V and 5 from J, leaving 7 bases between them. The CDR3 is 12 amino acids. CDR3 sequence (DNA): TGTGCCAGCAGTTTTTATTCTACTGAAGCTTTCTTT. Its translation: CASSFYSTEAFF.

V and J are TRBV25-1 and TRBJ1-2; tentative D call: TRBD1 (6 bases). Germline V lookup: CDR1 MGHDK, CDR2 SYGVNS. V was shortened by 8 bases and J by 10 bases, with 23 bases between the two germline ends. This CDR3 spans 14 amino acids. The CDR3, as DNA: TGTGCCAGCTCTCATTCCGGGACACTAACCTACTACACCTTC. This encodes CASSHSGTLTYYTF.

A remark on this clone: Other DNA variants within this sample encode the same CDR3. The chain is built from TRBV20-1 and TRBJ1-1, with D unclear. The V end was cut by 3 bases, the J end by 1 base, with 3 bases between. Germline V gene lookup returns CDR1 DFQATT and CDR2 SNEGSKA (reference sequence). This CDR3 comprises 11 residues. The DNA for the CDR3 is TGCAGTGCTAGGGGGAACACTGAAGCTTTCTTT. This gives the protein CSARGNTEAFF.

The chain is built from TRBV3-1 (or the pseudogene TRBV3-2) and TRBJ1-1; D call uncertain. Per germline, CDR1 LGHDT and CDR2 YNNKEL (reference sequence). The CDR3 is made up of 14 amino acids. V was trimmed by 5 bases and J by 3 bases, leaving 13 bases between them. DNA of the CDR3: TGTGCCAGCAGCATGCGGGGTCGGTACACTGAAGCTTTCTTT. It encodes CASSMRGRYTEAFF.

The chain is built from TRBV6-1 and TRBJ1-5, with D perhaps matching TRBD1 (6 bases). CDR1 and CDR2 (germline): MNHNS, SASEGT. The CDR3 spans 13 residues. Trimming shortened V by 2 bases and J by 5 bases, and 7 bases separated the two germline ends. CDR3 sequence reads: CASSEKGDQPQHF. CDR3 coding DNA: TGTGCCAGCAGTGAAAAGGGGGATCAGCCCCAGCATTTT.

This chain joins TRBV6-2 or TRBV6-3 and TRBJ1-5; D uncertain. V lost 0 bases and J lost 7, with 10 bases in between. Per germline, CDR1 MNHEY and CDR2 SVGEGT. This CDR3 comprises 14 residues. The CDR3 is CASSYSIKRQPQHF. Here the CDR3 DNA reads TGTGCCAGCAGTTACTCGATAAAGAGGCAGCCCCAGCATTTT.